This TCR beta chain derives from a study of blood T cell repertoires in COVID-19. Study-wide background: COVID-19 samples collected from the United States, Italy and Spain covered acute and convalescent phases.

Measured with immunoSEQ multiplex PCR; TCRdb has only the in-frame clones, and not every one. Counted here are about 350,000 clones, 88% occurring once; the ten biggest clones make up under 1.2%. V shed 1 base, J shed 4 bases, and the junction held 2 bases outside the gene matches. Germline CDR1 is LGHNT and CDR2 is FRNRAP. This CDR3 contains 15 residues. Material: PBMCs or T cells enriched from blood (not recorded which). This receptor was obtained from a woman aged 25 to 39 who had been exposed to COVID-19. V usage is TRBV12-5 and J usage is TRBJ1-2, with 11 positions matching TRBD1. CDR3 region: CASGLGTGGSYGYTF. For the CDR3, the DNA is TGTGCTAGTGGTTTGGGGACAGGGGGCTCCTATGGCTACACCTTC.